The subject of this entry is one T cell receptor beta chain. The entry originates in a study of blood T cell repertoires in COVID-19. CDR3 length: 13 residues. The germline V gene has CDR1 SNHLY and CDR2 FYNNEI. V lost 5 bases to trimming and J lost 3 bases, with 11 bases between them. Sequencing was performed with immunoSEQ multiplex PCR; in TCRdb, only in-frame clones are kept and a portion is missing. The sample lists roughly 48,000 clones; roughly 80% were seen once. This clonotype was obtained from a middle-aged man with acute or convalescent COVID-19. The material sequenced was peripheral blood. The chain combines TRBV2 with TRBJ2-7, with a possible D match to TRBD2 (5 bases). The CDR3 region is CASSLRGGYEQYF. In nucleotides, the CDR3 is TGTGCCAGCAGTCTAAGAGGAGGCTACGAGCAGTACTTC.